The next 7 T cell receptor beta chains were all read from a single sample in a study of read filtering for tumor transcriptome and immune sequencing. Molecular barcoded adaptors covering alpha/delta and beta/gamma chains were used on about 0.4 ug RNA. TCRdb passed the reads through MiXCR, listing each CDR3 protein once. The sample lists 5,000 or so distinct CDR3 sequences; approximately 20% were seen once. Material for sequencing was a population of CD138-negative cells sorted from bone marrow. The origin of the receptors is a donor at least 40 years old with multiple myeloma.

With respect to this clonotype: The junction departs from the called germline gene at one end, perhaps through a read error. The V call is TRBV7-2, the J call TRBJ2-1, with D maybe TRBD2 (6 bases). Germline V lookup: CDR1 SGHTA, CDR2 FQGNSA. The CDR3 spans 15 residues. CDR3 residues: CASSSSPGVGNVQFF. The CDR3 nucleotides are TGTGCCAGCAGCTCATCCCCGGGAGTGGGGAATGTGCAGTTCTTC. Looking up the rest from reference TRBV7-2 and TRBJ2-1 gives the full variable domain: GAGVSQSPSNKVTEKGKDVELRCDPISGHTALYWYRQSLGQGLEFLIYFQGNSAPDKSGLPSDRFSAERTGGSVSTLTIQRTQQEDSAVYLCASSSSPGVGNVQFFGPGTRLTVL.

Concerning this clonotype: Since a far larger clone is one base different, this is likely a read error. The rearrangement links TRBV11-2 to TRBJ1-1, with 8 bases aligning to TRBD1. The CDR3 spans 14 residues. From germline, CDR1 is SGHAT and CDR2 FQNNGV. J was trimmed by 6 bases and V by 4 bases; bases with no gene match: 7. The CDR3 loop reads CASSWDHRGSEAFF. The CDR3 DNA is TGTGCCAGCAGCTGGGATCACAGGGGGTCTGAAGCTTTCTTT. Supplemented by reference TRBV11-2 and TRBJ1-1, the full variable domain reads EAGVAQSPRYKIIEKRQSVAFWCNPISGHATLYWYQQILGQGPKLLIQFQNNGVVDDSQLPKDRFSAERLKGVDSTLKIQPAKLEDSAVYLCASSWDHRGSEAFFGQGTRLTVV.

By sample share, this clonotype is medium-sized. J is TRBJ1-5 and V is TRBV11-3; 10 nucleotides match TRBD1. The CDR3 contains 15 residues. J was trimmed by 3 bases and V by 4 bases; bases with no gene match: 3. Per the germline V gene, CDR1 is SGHNT and CDR2 is YENEEA. The CDR3 loop reads CASSWGQGNNQPQHF. The CDR3 region has the DNA TGTGCCAGCAGCTGGGGACAGGGGAACAATCAGCCCCAGCATTTT.

The chain employs TRBV20-1 and TRBJ1-1; unclear D gene. The CDR3 runs to 10 residues. Germline assignment: CDR1 DFQATT and CDR2 SNEGSKA (reference sequence). The CDR3 DNA follows: TGCATCAACAAGATCACAGAAGCTTTCTTT. It specifies CINKITEAFF.

For this clonotype: Given a much more abundant clone one base away, this may be a read error. This chain uses TRBV19 with TRBJ2-1, with D possibly TRBD1 on 5 matching bases. The CDR3 extends over 15 amino acids. CDR1 LNHDA and CDR2 SQIVND come from the germline V gene (reference sequence). V gave up 6 bases and J gave up 2 bases, with 14 bases separating them. CDR3 in DNA: TGTGCCAGTAGGACGTACAGGATGGCCTACAATGAGCAGTTCTTC. The encoded protein is CASRTYRMAYNEQFF.

In its sample, this clonotype was seen once. This likely stems from a read error, as it lies one base from a far larger clone. The CDR3 end shows no conserved phenylalanine or tryptophan, and so a read error is likely. V is TRBV6-2 or TRBV6-3 and J is TRBJ1-5; D is unclear. Germline V CDR1 and CDR2: MNHEY, SVGEGT. V lost 0 bases to trimming and J lost 9 bases, with 15 bases between them. This CDR3 is built from 15 residues. The CDR3 DNA follows: TGTGCCAGCAGTTACTCAGTTAGGCCCGCTGGGCCCCAGCATTTG. Translated: CASSYSVRPAGPQHL.

A word on this clonotype: A far larger clone is one nucleotide away, so this likely arose from a read error. The chain combines TRBV7-2 with TRBJ1-1, with D hard to call. Trimming took 0 bases from V and 1 from J, leaving 9 bases between them. The CDR3 has 15 residues. Germline CDR1 reads SGHTA; CDR2 reads FQGNSA. CDR3 sequence (DNA): TGTGCCAGCAGCTTAGCGTTCCTATCGAACACTGAAGCTTTCTTT. Its translation is CASSLAFLSNTEAFF.